This T cell receptor beta chain was identified in a study of human thymus T cells. The CDR3 has 16 amino acids. Trimming left V 10 bases short and J 4 bases short, with 23 bases between. Germline V lookup: CDR1 ENHRY, CDR2 SYGVKD. Here immunoSEQ multiplex PCR was the method, and the copy in TCRdb shows in-frame clones only, minus some. The data hold some 44,000 clones, with more than 85% observed a single time. The sequence came from a girl under three years old with a congenital heart defect but otherwise immunologically healthy. Material: blood. The J gene is TRBJ2-1, the V gene TRBV10-3, with no clear D. The CDR3 loop reads CATASVSDEHYNEQFF. In DNA, the CDR3 is TGTGCCACCGCTTCCGTCTCTGATGAACATTACAATGAGCAGTTCTTC.